Many counts were recorded for the clone carrying this T cell receptor (beta chain). Its antigen is as yet unknown. The entry originates in a study of CD8 T cells in ankylosing spondylitis. Findings and limits, study-wide: Ankylosing spondylitis blood appeared to be characterized by a TCR beta motif of 8 or 9 highly homologous variants.

TCRdb reprocessed the 5' RACE reads via MiXCR and lists one record per CDR3 protein. The sample consists of about 330,000 distinct CDR3 sequences, roughly 8% of them appearing once. The CDR3 has 15 amino acids. Germline assignment: CDR1 SGHRS and CDR2 YFSETQ. The V gene end was trimmed by 5 bases and the J gene end by 0 bases; junction bases not matched to a gene: 2. The clonotype was recovered from a male donor with ankylosing spondylitis. The chain joins TRBV5-1 to TRBJ2-2, with 9 bases aligning to TRBD2. Sequencing was performed on blood, either unsorted or a sorted T cell fraction (not recorded which). CDR3 nucleotides: TGCGCCAGCAGTCGGACTAGCGCGAACACCGGGGAGCTGTTTTTT. This sequence encodes CASSRTSANTGELFF. Full variable domain (remainder filled in from reference TRBV5-1 and TRBJ2-2): KAGVTQTPRYLIKTRGQQVTLSCSPISGHRSVSWYQQTPGQGLQFLFEYFSETQRNKGNFPGRFSGRQFSNSRSEMNVSTLELGDSALYLCASSRTSANTGELFFGEGSRLTVL.